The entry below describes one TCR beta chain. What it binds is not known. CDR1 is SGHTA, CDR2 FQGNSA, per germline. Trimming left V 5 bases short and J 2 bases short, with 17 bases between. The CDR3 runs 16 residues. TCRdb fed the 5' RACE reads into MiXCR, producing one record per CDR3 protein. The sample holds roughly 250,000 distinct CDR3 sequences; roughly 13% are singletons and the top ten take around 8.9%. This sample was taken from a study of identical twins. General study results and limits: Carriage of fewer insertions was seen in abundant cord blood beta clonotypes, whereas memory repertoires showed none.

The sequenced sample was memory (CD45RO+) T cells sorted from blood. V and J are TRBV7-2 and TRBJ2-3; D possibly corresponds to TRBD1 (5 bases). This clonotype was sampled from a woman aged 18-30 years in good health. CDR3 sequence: CASSKRRGANTDTQYF. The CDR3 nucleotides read TGTGCCAGCAGCAAACGGCGTGGGGCGAACACAGATACGCAGTATTTT.